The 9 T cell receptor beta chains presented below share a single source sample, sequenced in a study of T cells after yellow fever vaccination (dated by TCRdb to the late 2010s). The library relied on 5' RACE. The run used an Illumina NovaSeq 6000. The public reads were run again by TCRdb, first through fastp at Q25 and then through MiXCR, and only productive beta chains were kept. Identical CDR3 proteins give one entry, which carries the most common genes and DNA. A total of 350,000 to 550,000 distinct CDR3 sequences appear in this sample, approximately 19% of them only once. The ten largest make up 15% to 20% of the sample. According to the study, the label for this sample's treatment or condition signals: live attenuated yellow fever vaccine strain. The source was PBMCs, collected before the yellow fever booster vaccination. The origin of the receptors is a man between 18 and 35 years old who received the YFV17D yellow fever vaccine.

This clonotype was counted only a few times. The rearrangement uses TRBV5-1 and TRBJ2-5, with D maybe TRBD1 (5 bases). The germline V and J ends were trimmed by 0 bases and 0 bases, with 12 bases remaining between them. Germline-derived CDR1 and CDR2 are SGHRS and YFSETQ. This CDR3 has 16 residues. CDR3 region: CASSLDDRAYQETQYF. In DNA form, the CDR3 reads TGCGCCAGCAGCTTGGATGACAGAGCCTACCAAGAGACCCAGTACTTC.

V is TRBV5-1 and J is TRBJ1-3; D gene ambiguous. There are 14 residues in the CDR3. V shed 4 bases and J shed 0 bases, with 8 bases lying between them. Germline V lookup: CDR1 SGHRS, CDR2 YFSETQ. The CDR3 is CASSVISSGNTIYF. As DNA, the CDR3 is TGCGCCAGCAGCGTGATCAGCTCTGGAAACACCATATATTTT.

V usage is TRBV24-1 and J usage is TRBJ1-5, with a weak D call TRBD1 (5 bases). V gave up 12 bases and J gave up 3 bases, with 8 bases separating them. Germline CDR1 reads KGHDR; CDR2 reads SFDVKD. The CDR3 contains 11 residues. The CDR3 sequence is CAAGHNQPQHF. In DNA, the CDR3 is TGTGCCGCGGGGCACAATCAGCCCCAGCATTTT.

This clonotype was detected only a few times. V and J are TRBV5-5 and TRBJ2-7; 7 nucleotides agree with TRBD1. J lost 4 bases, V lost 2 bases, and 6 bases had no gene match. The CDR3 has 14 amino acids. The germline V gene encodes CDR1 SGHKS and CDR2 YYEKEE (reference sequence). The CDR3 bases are TGTGCCAGCAGCTTCGAACAGGGGTCGTACGAGCAGTACTTC. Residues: CASSFEQGSYEQYF.

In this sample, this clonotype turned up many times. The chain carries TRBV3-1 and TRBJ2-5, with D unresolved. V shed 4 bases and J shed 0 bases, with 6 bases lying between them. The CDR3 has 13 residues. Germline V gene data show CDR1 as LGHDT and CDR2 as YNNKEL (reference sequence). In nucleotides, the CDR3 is TGTGCCAGCAGCCGGTCCGACCAAGAGACCCAGTACTTC. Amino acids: CASSRSDQETQYF.

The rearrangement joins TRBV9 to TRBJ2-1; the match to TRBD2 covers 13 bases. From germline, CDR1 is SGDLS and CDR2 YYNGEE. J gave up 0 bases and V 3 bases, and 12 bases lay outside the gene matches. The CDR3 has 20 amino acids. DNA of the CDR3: TGTGCCAGCAGCGCCCGTGGGGGACTAGCGGGGAGTAGCTCCTACAATGAGCAGTTCTTC. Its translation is CASSARGGLAGSSSYNEQFF. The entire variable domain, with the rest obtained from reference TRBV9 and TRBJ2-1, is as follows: DSGVTQTPKHLITATGQRVTLRCSPRSGDLSVYWYQQSLDQGLQFLIQYYNGEERAKGNILERFSAQQFPDLHSELNLSSLELGDSALYFCASSARGGLAGSSSYNEQFFGPGTRLTVL.

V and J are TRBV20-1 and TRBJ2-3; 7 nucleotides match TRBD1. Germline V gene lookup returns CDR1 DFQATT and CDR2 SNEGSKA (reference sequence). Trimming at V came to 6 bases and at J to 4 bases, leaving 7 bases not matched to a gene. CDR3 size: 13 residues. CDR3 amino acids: CSALQGVADTQYF. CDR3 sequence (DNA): TGCAGTGCGCTCCAGGGGGTGGCAGATACGCAGTATTTT.

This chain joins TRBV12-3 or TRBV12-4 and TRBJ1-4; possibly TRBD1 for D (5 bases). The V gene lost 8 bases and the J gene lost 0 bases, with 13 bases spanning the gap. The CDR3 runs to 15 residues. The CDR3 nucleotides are TGTGCCAGCCGCCCCGGGGGGACAACTAATGAAAAACTGTTTTTT. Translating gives CASRPGGTTNEKLFF.

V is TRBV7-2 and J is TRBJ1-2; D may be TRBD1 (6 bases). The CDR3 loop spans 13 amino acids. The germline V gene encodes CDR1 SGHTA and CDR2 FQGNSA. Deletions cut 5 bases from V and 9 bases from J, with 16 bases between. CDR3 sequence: CASSRDFGDSYTF. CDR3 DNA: TGTGCCAGCAGCCGTGACTTCGGGGACAGCTACACCTTC.